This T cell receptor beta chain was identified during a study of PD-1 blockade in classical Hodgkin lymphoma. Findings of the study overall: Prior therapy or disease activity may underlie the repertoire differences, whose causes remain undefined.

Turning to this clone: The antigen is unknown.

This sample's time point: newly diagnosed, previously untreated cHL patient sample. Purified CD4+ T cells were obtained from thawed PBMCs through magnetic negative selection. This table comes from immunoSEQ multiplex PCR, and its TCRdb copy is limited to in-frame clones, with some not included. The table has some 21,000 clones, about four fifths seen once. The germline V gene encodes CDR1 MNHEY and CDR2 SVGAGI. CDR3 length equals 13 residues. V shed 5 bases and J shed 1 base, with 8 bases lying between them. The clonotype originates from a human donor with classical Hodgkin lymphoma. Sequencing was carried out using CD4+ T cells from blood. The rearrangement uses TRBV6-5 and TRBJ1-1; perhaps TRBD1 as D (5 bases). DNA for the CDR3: TGTGCCAGCAGTGTTACAGGGAACACTGAAGCTTTCTTT. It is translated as CASSVTGNTEAFF.